The next 21 T cell receptor beta chains were all read from a single sample in a study of OX40 agonist ivuxolimab in advanced cancers. Some clones are missing from TCRdb's copy, which holds only in-frame ones; the method was immunoSEQ multiplex PCR. The data contain around 110,000 clones, approximately 90% of them seen just once; the ten biggest clones take up approximately 1.2%. The source was CD4+ or CD8+ T cells sorted from blood, collected in a trial of the OX40 agonist ivuxolimab. The receptors originated from an adult with an advanced solid tumor such as melanoma, head and neck, liver or kidney cancer.

This clone appeared a single time. This rearrangement joins TRBV2 to TRBJ2-3; the match to TRBD2 covers 8 bases. The CDR3 contains 15 residues. CDR1 is SNHLY, CDR2 FYNNEI, per germline. Trimming cost V 4 bases and J 0 bases; bases outside gene matches: 3. The CDR3 here is CASSASGSSTDTQYF. For the CDR3, the DNA is TGTGCCAGCAGTGCTAGCGGGTCTAGCACAGATACGCAGTATTTT.

This chain joins TRBV5-4 and TRBJ1-1; TRBD1 agrees at 9 bases. There are 15 residues in the CDR3. V was clipped by 4 bases and J by 4 bases; unmatched bases: 8. In germline, CDR1 is SGHNT, CDR2 YYREEE (reference sequence). In nucleotides, the CDR3 is TGTGCCAGCAGCCCGAGGACAGGGGAGGTCACTGAAGCTTTCTTT. The encoded protein is CASSPRTGEVTEAFF.

In DNA form, the CDR3 reads TGTGCCAGCAGCCGCCTTACCAGAAATGAGCAGTTCTTC. Residues: CASSRLTRNEQFF. V usage is TRBV7-3 and J usage is TRBJ2-1, with D unclear. Germline assignment: CDR1 SGHTA and CDR2 FQGTGA. There are 13 residues in the CDR3. Trimming cost V 5 bases and J 7 bases, with 12 bases left between them.

The chain is built from TRBV18 and TRBJ1-1; a possible D gene is TRBD1 (5 bases). V was shortened by 9 bases and J by 1 base, with 12 bases between the two germline ends. CDR3 length equals 13 residues. Germline CDR1 and CDR2: KGHSH and LQKENI. CDR3 DNA sequence: TGTGCCAGTGCCGGGGGAGAGAACACTGAAGCTTTCTTT. Amino acid sequence: CASAGGENTEAFF.

This sequence joins TRBV5-1 and TRBJ2-5; D gene unclear. V gave up 5 bases and J gave up 2 bases, with 13 bases separating them. The CDR3 extends over 14 amino acids. Germline V CDR1 and CDR2: SGHRS, YFSETQ. This CDR3 is CASSRRADQETQYF. In DNA form, the CDR3 reads TGCGCCAGCAGTCGTAGGGCAGATCAAGAGACCCAGTACTTC.

V gene TRBV19 combines with J gene TRBJ2-1; TRBD2 agrees at 8 bases. CDR1 is LNHDA and CDR2 is SQIVND in the germline V gene (reference sequence). The CDR3 is made up of 14 amino acids. After removal of 4 bases from V and 8 bases from J, the junction contained 7 bases not matched to a gene. CDR3 coding DNA: TGTGCCAGTAGTACTAGCGGGTGGCCCGATGAGCAGTTCTTC. Encoded protein: CASSTSGWPDEQFF.

The chain is built from TRBV18 and TRBJ2-7, with D possibly TRBD2 on 5 matching bases. The V gene lost 3 bases and the J gene lost 1 base, with 13 bases spanning the gap. CDR3 size: 15 residues. The germline gives CDR1 KGHSH, CDR2 LQKENI. CDR3 amino acids: CASSPFRDPSYEQYF. The CDR3 DNA reads as TGTGCCAGCTCACCTTTCCGGGATCCTTCCTACGAGCAGTACTTC.

The V call is TRBV7-2, the J call TRBJ2-7; D gene uncertain. The CDR3 loop spans 15 amino acids. Trimming stripped 0 bases from V and 2 bases from J, with 11 bases between. From germline, CDR1 is SGHTA and CDR2 FQGNSA. The chain's CDR3 is CASSLAALGPYEQYF. The CDR3 coding sequence is TGTGCCAGCAGCTTAGCCGCCTTGGGTCCCTACGAGCAGTACTTC.

The CDR3 DNA reads as TGTGCCAGCAGTTTATTGGGGACACCGGGGCTGGGCAATCAGCCCCAGCATTTT. Its translation is CASSLLGTPGLGNQPQHF. The chain couples TRBV27 to TRBJ1-5; possibly TRBD1 for D (6 bases). Trimming took 1 base from V and 2 from J, leaving 18 bases between them. CDR3 length: 18 amino acids. Germline V CDR1 and CDR2: MNHEY, SMNVEV (reference sequence).

This chain uses TRBV21-1 with TRBJ2-7; the DNA was not compared with TRBD1, the D call given in the table. TRBV21-1 is tagged as a pseudogene. There are 15 residues in the CDR3. The CDR3 nucleotides read TGTGCCAGCAGCAAAGCTCCTCAGGGTTACTACGAGCAGTACTTC. Protein product: CASSKAPQGYYEQYF.

The V and J genes are TRBV29-1 and TRBJ1-1, with no clear D. The CDR3 totals 12 residues. CDR1 SQVTM and CDR2 ANQGSEA come from the germline V gene. V lost 6 bases, J lost 0 bases, and 8 bases lay in between. The DNA for the CDR3 is TGCAGCGTCGGACGGATGAACACTGAAGCTTTCTTT. Its translation: CSVGRMNTEAFF.

This chain connects TRBV11-2 to TRBJ1-2, with D unclear. Deletions cut 5 bases from V and 8 bases from J, with 18 bases between. CDR1 is SGHAT, CDR2 FQNNGV, per germline. The CDR3 extends over 14 amino acids. Here the CDR3 reads CASSPTTAAGGYTF. The CDR3 DNA reads TGTGCCAGCAGCCCGACTACAGCGGCTGGAGGCTACACCTTC.

The chain employs TRBV14 and TRBJ2-5; 7 bases map to TRBD2. The CDR3 has 16 residues. V shed 4 bases, J shed 0 bases, and the junction held 8 bases outside the gene matches. Germline V gives CDR1 SGHDN, CDR2 FVKESK. The CDR3 is CASSPLAVPYQETQYF. DNA of the CDR3: TGTGCCAGCAGCCCTCTAGCGGTACCGTACCAAGAGACCCAGTACTTC.

V usage is TRBV7-2 and J usage is TRBJ1-2; tentatively, D is TRBD1 (5 bases). Per the germline V gene, CDR1 is SGHTA and CDR2 is FQGNSA. Trimming left V 5 bases short and J 6 bases short, with 16 bases between. The CDR3 spans 14 residues. The DNA for the CDR3 is TGTGCCAGCAGCCCAGGACTCGGGGGGGATGGCTACACCTTC. This translates into CASSPGLGGDGYTF.

The chain has TRBV4-1 and TRBJ1-5, with TRBD1 as a possible D gene (6 bases). This CDR3 is built from 16 residues. The V gene's germline CDR1 is MGHRA and CDR2 YSYEKL. Trimming left V 2 bases short and J 2 bases short, with 13 bases between. The CDR3 nucleotides read TGCGCCAGCAGCCAACAGGGGCCGTATGGCAATCAGCCCCAGCATTTT. This gives the protein CASSQQGPYGNQPQHF.

The CDR3 DNA reads as TGCGCCAGCAGCGGGACTAAGTACAATGAGCAGTTCTTC. Translating gives CASSGTKYNEQFF. The J gene is TRBJ2-1, the V gene TRBV5-1, with 7 nucleotides matching TRBD2. CDR1 SGHRS and CDR2 YFSETQ come from the germline V gene. The CDR3 length is 13 residues. The ends lost 4 bases at V and 4 bases at J; junction bases unmatched: 2.

The V call is TRBV5-4, the J call TRBJ2-1; 14 bases match TRBD2. The germline V gene has CDR1 SGHNT and CDR2 YYREEE (reference sequence). The CDR3 sequence is 16 residues long. V shed 3 bases, J shed 8 bases, and the junction held 7 bases outside the gene matches. The CDR3 sequence is CASSWGTSGRTHEQFF. CDR3 sequence (DNA): TGTGCCAGCAGCTGGGGGACTAGCGGGAGAACCCATGAGCAGTTCTTC.

The chain links TRBV28 to TRBJ1-1; D gene ambiguous. The CDR3 spans 12 residues. Looked up from germline, CDR1 is MDHEN and CDR2 is SYDVKM. V dropped 8 bases and J dropped 3 bases, with 10 bases sitting between them. CDR3 protein: CASGILHTEAFF. The CDR3 nucleotides are TGTGCCAGCGGAATCCTCCACACTGAAGCTTTCTTT.

The chain carries TRBV28 and TRBJ2-6; 9 nucleotides agree with TRBD1. The germline V gene encodes CDR1 MDHEN and CDR2 SYDVKM. The CDR3 extends over 17 amino acids. The ends lost 4 bases at V and 0 bases at J; junction bases unmatched: 4. DNA for the CDR3: TGTGCCAGCAGTTCCGGGACAGGGCCCTCTGGGGCCAACGTCCTGACTTTC. It translates to CASSSGTGPSGANVLTF.

V usage is TRBV7-2 and J usage is TRBJ2-7; tentatively, D is TRBD1 or TRBD2 (6 bases each). The CDR3 is made up of 17 amino acids. CDR1 SGHTA and CDR2 FQGNSA come from the germline V gene. V lost 1 base and J lost 7, with 23 bases in between. CDR3 in amino acids: CASSLGGAVGGKGEQYF. CDR3 DNA sequence: TGTGCCAGCAGCTTAGGGGGGGCAGTCGGAGGTAAAGGAGAGCAGTACTTC.

The gene calls are TRBV7-2 and TRBJ2-3; D uncertain. The CDR3 extends over 15 amino acids. Looked up from germline, CDR1 is SGHTA and CDR2 is FQGNSA. Between the trimmed V and J ends, which lost 0 bases and 6 bases, there was a span of 13 bases. CDR3 protein: CASSLASGSGDTQYF. The CDR3 DNA reads as TGTGCCAGCAGCTTAGCATCCGGTAGTGGGGATACGCAGTATTTT.